These T cell receptor beta chains were read from a single sample in a study of blood T cell repertoires in COVID-19. Method: immunoSEQ multiplex PCR; TCRdb's copy keeps in-frame clones and lacks some. This sample has a few hundred thousand clones; around nine tenths occur once, and the top ten carry about 3%. Sequencing input: peripheral blood. These receptor sequences come from a man in his sixties with acute or convalescent COVID-19. Both conserved end residues are part of each CDR3. A D gene is named only where the DNA matches it firmly. Expanded clones are given a class, and other clones once, few, many or no size at all.

>TRBV30|TRBD2|NA|TRBJ2-7
CAWSVRASGPTYEQYF
TGTGCCTGGAGTGTACGAGCTAGCGGGCCCACCTACGAGCAGTACTTC
>TRBV7-3|TRBD1|NA|TRBJ1-6
CASRPAGPQGALHF
TGTGCCAGCAGGCCGGCCGGCCCTCAGGGGGCCCTCCACTTT
>TRBV6-5|NA|NA|TRBJ1-6
CASSYPRVGNSPLHF
TGTGCCAGCAGTTACCCCAGGGTGGGGAATTCACCCCTCCACTTT
>TRBV27|TRBD1|NA|TRBJ2-7
CASSLPPRTGNHEQYF
TGTGCCAGCAGTTTACCCCCTCGGACAGGGAACCACGAGCAGTACTTC
>TRBV5-1|TRBD2|once|TRBJ2-7
CASSLGASGVEQYF
TGCGCCAGCAGCTTGGGAGCTAGCGGGGTGGAGCAGTACTTC
>TRBV18|NA|NA|TRBJ2-3
CASSPLQAASTDTQYF
TGTGCCAGCTCACCACTCCAGGCAGCTAGCACAGATACGCAGTATTTT
>TRBV12-3/TRBV12-4|NA|NA|TRBJ1-5
CASSLVGGPQHF
TGTGCCAGCAGTTTGGTAGGGGGGCCCCAGCATTTT
>TRBV5-1|TRBD1|NA|TRBJ2-7
CASSLDPGQGAFEQYF
TGCGCCAGCAGCTTGGACCCGGGACAGGGGGCATTCGAGCAGTACTTC
>TRBV25-1|NA|NA|TRBJ2-2
CASRRPGLSQGVTGELFF
TGTGCCAGCAGGCGTCCAGGGCTATCTCAGGGTGTCACCGGGGAGCTGTTTTTT
>TRBV5-5|TRBD2|NA|TRBJ2-3
CASSPVAAGLTDTQYF
TGTGCCAGCAGCCCAGTGGCAGCGGGGCTCACAGATACGCAGTATTTT
>TRBV5-4|TRBD1|NA|TRBJ2-2
CASSSHRGYASNTGELFF
TGTGCCAGCAGTAGTCACAGGGGGTATGCATCGAACACCGGGGAGCTGTTTTTT
>TRBV13|TRBD1|NA|TRBJ2-7
CASSASGQGGYEQYF
TGTGCCAGCAGCGCCTCGGGACAGGGGGGCTACGAGCAGTACTTC
>TRBV18|NA|NA|TRBJ2-1
CASSFLGGIYNEQFF
TGTGCCAGCTCGTTTCTGGGGGGAATCTACAATGAGCAGTTCTTC
>TRBV5-4|NA|NA|TRBJ2-2
CATLLDYNTGELFF
TGTGCCACTTTGCTCGACTATAACACCGGGGAGCTGTTTTTT
>TRBV7-9|NA|NA|TRBJ1-2
CASSLGRSYGYTF
TGTGCCAGCAGCTTAGGCAGATCCTATGGCTACACCTTC
>TRBV3-1/TRBV3-2|TRBD2|NA|TRBJ2-5
CASSRAGGGPIRTQYF
TGTGCCAGCAGTAGGGCGGGAGGGGGCCCTATCCGGACCCAGTACTTC
>TRBV18|TRBD1|NA|TRBJ1-1
CASSNGQGAGGTEAFF
TGTGCCAGCTCAAATGGACAGGGGGCTGGGGGCACTGAAGCTTTCTTT
>TRBV30|TRBD1|NA|TRBJ1-3
CAWSGTGGGNTIYF
TGTGCCTGGAGTGGGACAGGGGGGGGAAACACCATATATTTT
>TRBV7-2|TRBD1|NA|TRBJ1-6
CASSRTRQGATNSPLHF
TGTGCCAGCAGCCGGACCCGACAGGGGGCAACGAATTCACCCCTCCACTTT
>TRBV3-1/TRBV3-2|NA|NA|TRBJ1-3
CASSQGIQEGNTIYF
TGTGCCAGCAGCCAAGGGATACAGGAGGGAAACACCATATATTTT
>TRBV11-2|TRBD1|once|TRBJ1-6
CASRPGRGQGNSPLHF
TGTGCCAGCAGACCCGGTCGGGGACAGGGGAATTCACCCCTCCACTTT
>TRBV5-1|TRBD1|NA|TRBJ2-3
CASSLTGTGTSDTQYF
TGCGCCAGCAGCCTTACCGGGACAGGGACATCAGATACGCAGTATTTT
>TRBV19|NA|NA|TRBJ1-5
CASSTEYRNQPQHF
TGTGCCAGTAGTACAGAGTATCGCAATCAGCCCCAGCATTTT
>TRBV5-1|NA|once|TRBJ1-1
CASSLSWGGSNTEAFF
TGCGCCAGCAGCTTGTCCTGGGGGGGCTCGAACACTGAAGCTTTCTTT
>TRBV7-9|NA|once|TRBJ1-2
CASSSGVAIYGYTF
TGTGCCAGCAGCTCCGGGGTAGCGATCTATGGCTACACCTTC
>TRBV27|TRBD1|NA|TRBJ2-2
CASSFLGQGPNTGELFF
TGTGCCAGCAGTTTCCTCGGACAGGGACCGAACACCGGGGAGCTGTTTTTT
>TRBV5-1|TRBD1|NA|TRBJ1-1
CASSPPDRGREEAFF
TGCGCCAGCAGCCCCCCGGACAGGGGGCGTGAAGAAGCTTTCTTT
>TRBV11-2|NA|NA|TRBJ1-1
CASNQGSPNTEAFF
TGTGCCAGCAATCAGGGATCTCCGAACACTGAAGCTTTCTTT
>TRBV28|TRBD2|NA|TRBJ2-5
CASSFFAGGRETQYF
TGTGCCAGCAGTTTCTTCGCGGGGGGGCGGGAGACCCAGTACTTC
>TRBV12-3/TRBV12-4|NA|once|TRBJ1-1
CASSLDREKEAFF
TGTGCCAGCAGTTTAGACCGGGAAAAGGAAGCTTTCTTT
>TRBV10-3|TRBD1|NA|TRBJ1-1
CAISEGGQGAVF
TGTGCCATCAGTGAGGGGGGACAGGGGGCGGTATTT
>TRBV5-6|NA|few|TRBJ2-2
CASSSRPPGAGELFF
TGTGCCAGCAGCTCCCGGCCTCCCGGGGCCGGGGAGCTGTTTTTT
>TRBV7-2|NA|NA|TRBJ2-7
CASSLPRGRGYEQYF
TGTGCCAGCAGCTTACCCCGGGGCAGGGGCTACGAGCAGTACTTC
>TRBV24-1|TRBD1|NA|TRBJ2-1
CATSDVGTGPPYNEQFF
TGTGCCACCAGTGATGTGGGGACAGGGCCCCCCTACAATGAGCAGTTCTTC
>TRBV6-1|TRBD2|NA|TRBJ2-1
CASSDPMAGGNEQFF
TGTGCCAGCAGTGACCCTATGGCGGGGGGGAATGAGCAGTTCTTC
>TRBV7-9|NA|NA|TRBJ2-1
CASSTRTTSYNEQFF
TGTGCCAGCAGCACCCGGACAACCTCCTACAATGAGCAGTTCTTC
>TRBV28|TRBD2|NA|TRBJ2-7
CASSLYGRGVLYEQYF
TGTGCCAGCAGTTTATACGGGCGGGGGGTCCTTTACGAGCAGTACTTC
>TRBV28|TRBD2|NA|TRBJ2-1
CASSLGLAGRSYNEQFF
TGTGCCAGCAGTTTGGGACTAGCGGGGCGGTCCTACAATGAGCAGTTCTTC
>TRBV27|NA|NA|TRBJ1-5
CASSTYVGAGNQPQHF
TGTGCCAGCAGCACATATGTAGGGGCGGGCAATCAGCCCCAGCATTTT
>TRBV29-1|NA|NA|TRBJ1-1
CSANRGYRVTEAFF
TGCAGCGCAAATAGGGGTTATCGGGTCACTGAAGCTTTCTTT
>TRBV11-2|TRBD2|NA|TRBJ2-3
CASSQRGDLVQDTQYF
TGTGCCAGCAGCCAGCGGGGGGACCTAGTTCAAGATACGCAGTATTTT
>TRBV28|NA|NA|TRBJ1-1
CASRGGNFNTEAFF
TGTGCCAGCAGGGGGGGGAATTTCAACACTGAAGCTTTCTTT
>TRBV18|TRBD1|NA|TRBJ1-6
CASSPWKDRSSSPLHF
TGTGCCAGCTCACCATGGAAGGACAGGTCTTCGTCACCCCTCCACTTT
>TRBV9|NA|NA|TRBJ1-3
CASSVTNTDSGNTIYF
TGTGCCAGCAGCGTAACTAACACCGACTCTGGAAACACCATATATTTT
>TRBV6-5|NA|NA|TRBJ2-7
CASTRDIDSYEQYF
TGTGCCAGTACACGGGACATAGACTCCTACGAGCAGTACTTC
>TRBV7-9|NA|NA|TRBJ2-7
CASSPVGGSYEQYF
TGTGCCAGCAGCCCGGTGGGGGGATCCTACGAGCAGTACTTC
>TRBV18|TRBD1|NA|TRBJ1-2
CASSPPGQPNYGYTF
TGTGCCAGCTCACCACCGGGACAGCCTAACTATGGCTACACCTTC
>TRBV6-1|NA|NA|TRBJ1-3
CASSDLSLFGNTIYF
TGTGCCAGCAGTGACCTCTCCCTCTTCGGAAACACCATATATTTT
>TRBV4-3|TRBD1|NA|TRBJ1-1
CASSQGTGGKDTEAFF
TGCGCCAGCAGCCAAGGGACAGGGGGTAAGGACACTGAAGCTTTCTTT
>TRBV27|NA|NA|TRBJ1-1
CASSFRSRGRAEAFF
TGTGCCAGCAGTTTTAGGTCTAGGGGGAGGGCTGAAGCTTTCTTT
>TRBV5-5|NA|NA|TRBJ1-2
CASTLRPAGSGADYGYTF
TGTGCCAGCACCCTCCGGCCAGCGGGGTCGGGGGCCGACTATGGCTACACCTTC
>TRBV4-1|NA|few|TRBJ2-2
CASSQEGQVTGELFF
TGCGCCAGCAGCCAAGAGGGTCAGGTGACCGGGGAGCTGTTTTTT
>TRBV9|TRBD2|NA|TRBJ2-5
CASSVADRAGGLCETQYF
TGTGCCAGCAGCGTAGCTGATCGAGCGGGGGGGCTATGCGAGACCCAGTACTTC
>TRBV7-9|NA|NA|TRBJ2-5
CASSSYRDQETQYF
TGTGCCAGCAGCTCCTACAGGGACCAAGAGACCCAGTACTTC
>TRBV7-3|TRBD1|NA|TRBJ2-2
CASSVSGTGPGELFF
TGTGCCAGCAGCGTATCCGGGACAGGCCCTGGGGAGCTGTTTTTT
>TRBV6-6|TRBD2|once|TRBJ2-5
CASSREDRETQYF
TGTGCCAGCAGTCGGGAGGATCGAGAGACCCAGTACTTC
>TRBV7-3|TRBD1|NA|TRBJ1-1
CASSWDRGTEAFF
TGTGCCAGCAGCTGGGACAGGGGCACTGAAGCTTTCTTT
>TRBV6-1|TRBD1|NA|TRBJ1-5
CASSDSGGSQPQHF
TGTGCCAGCAGTGATTCAGGGGGTAGTCAGCCCCAGCATTTT
>TRBV7-9|NA|NA|TRBJ2-5
CASSLVGGQETQYF
TGTGCCAGCAGCTTAGTGGGGGGCCAAGAGACCCAGTACTTC
>TRBV29-1|NA|NA|TRBJ2-7
CSVVEVVEGEQYF
TGCAGCGTTGTGGAAGTCGTCGAGGGCGAGCAGTACTTC